The present T cell receptor (beta chain) was sequenced within a study of long-term antiretroviral therapy in people with HIV. Across the study: Of all samples, the earliest predate the 2015 immediate-ART recommendation by about a decade.

The assay used was immunoSEQ (version v3.0), run at survey level. The table came from immunoSEQ multiplex PCR; TCRdb's copy has only in-frame clones and leaves some out. The profile shows some 28,000 clones, about 80% of them singletons. Germline V CDR1 and CDR2: SGHTA, FQGNSA. CDR3 length equals 16 residues. V lost 3 bases and J 3 bases, leaving 15 bases between the germline ends. Each donor provided at least one pre-ART PBMC sample and at least two post-ART PBMC samples. The sequence was collected from a man aged 35-49 years with HIV. V is TRBV7-2 and J is TRBJ1-5, with D maybe TRBD1 (5 bases). The sequencing here drew on unsorted PBMCs, taken 0.3 years after starting antiretroviral therapy. This chain's CDR3 is CASSFSGASFNQPQHF. The CDR3 DNA follows: TGTGCCAGCAGCTTCTCCGGGGCCTCTTTCAATCAGCCCCAGCATTTT.